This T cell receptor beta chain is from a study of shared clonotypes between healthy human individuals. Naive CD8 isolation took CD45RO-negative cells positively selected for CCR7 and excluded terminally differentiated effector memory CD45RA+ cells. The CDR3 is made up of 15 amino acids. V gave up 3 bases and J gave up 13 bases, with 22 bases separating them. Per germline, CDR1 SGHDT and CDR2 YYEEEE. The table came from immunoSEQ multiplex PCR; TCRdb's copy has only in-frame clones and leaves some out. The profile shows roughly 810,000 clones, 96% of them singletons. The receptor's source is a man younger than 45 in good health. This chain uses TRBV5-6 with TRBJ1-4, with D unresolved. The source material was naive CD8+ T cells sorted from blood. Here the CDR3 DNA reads TGTGCCAGCAGCTCTTTGGTGGGGATGACGGACCTACTGTTTTTT. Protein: CASSSLVGMTDLLFF.